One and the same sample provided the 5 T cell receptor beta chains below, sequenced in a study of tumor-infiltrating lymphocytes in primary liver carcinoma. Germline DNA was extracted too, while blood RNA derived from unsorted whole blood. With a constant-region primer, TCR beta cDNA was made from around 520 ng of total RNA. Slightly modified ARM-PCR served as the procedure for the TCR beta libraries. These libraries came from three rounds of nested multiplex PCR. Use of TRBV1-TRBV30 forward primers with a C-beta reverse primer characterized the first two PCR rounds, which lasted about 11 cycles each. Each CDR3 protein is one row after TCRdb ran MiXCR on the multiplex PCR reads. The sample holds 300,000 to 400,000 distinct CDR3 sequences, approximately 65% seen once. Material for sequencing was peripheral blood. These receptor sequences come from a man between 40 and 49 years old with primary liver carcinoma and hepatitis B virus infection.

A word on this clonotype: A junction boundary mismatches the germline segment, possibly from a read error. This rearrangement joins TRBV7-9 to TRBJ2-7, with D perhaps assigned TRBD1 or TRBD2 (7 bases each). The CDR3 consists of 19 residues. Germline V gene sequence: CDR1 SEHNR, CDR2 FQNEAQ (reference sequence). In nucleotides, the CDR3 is TGTGCCAGCAGCTCCCGGACAGGACAGTCTAGCGGAGCCGGCTACGTGCAGTACTTC. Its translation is CASSSRTGQSSGAGYVQYF.

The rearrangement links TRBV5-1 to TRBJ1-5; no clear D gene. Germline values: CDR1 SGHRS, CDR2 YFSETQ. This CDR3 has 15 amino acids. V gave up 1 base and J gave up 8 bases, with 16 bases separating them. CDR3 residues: CASSLIGQPDEPQHF. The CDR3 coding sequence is TGCGCCAGCAGCTTGATTGGGCAGCCCGATGAGCCCCAGCATTTT.

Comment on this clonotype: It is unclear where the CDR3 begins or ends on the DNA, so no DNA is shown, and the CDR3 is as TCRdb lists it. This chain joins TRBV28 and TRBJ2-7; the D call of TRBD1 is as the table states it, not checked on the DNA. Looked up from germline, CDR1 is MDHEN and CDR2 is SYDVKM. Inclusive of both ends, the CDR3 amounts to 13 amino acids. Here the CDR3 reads CANHTGYPCEQYF.

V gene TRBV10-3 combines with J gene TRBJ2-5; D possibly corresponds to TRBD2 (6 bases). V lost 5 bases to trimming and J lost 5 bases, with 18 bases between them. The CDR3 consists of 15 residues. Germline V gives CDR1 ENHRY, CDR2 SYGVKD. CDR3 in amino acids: CAISSNGSYSETQYF. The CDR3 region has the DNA TGTGCCATCAGTTCGAACGGGAGTTATTCGGAGACCCAGTACTTC.

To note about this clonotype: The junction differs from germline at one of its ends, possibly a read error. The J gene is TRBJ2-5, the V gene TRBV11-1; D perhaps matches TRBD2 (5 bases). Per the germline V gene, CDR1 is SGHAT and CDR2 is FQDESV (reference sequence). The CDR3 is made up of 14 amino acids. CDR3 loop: CASSGRVEVETRYF. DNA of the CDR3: TGTGCCAGCAGCGGACGGGTGGAGGTGGAGACCCGGTACTTC. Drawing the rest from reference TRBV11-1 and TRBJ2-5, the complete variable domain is EAEVAQSPRYKITEKSQAVAFWCDPISGHATLYWYRQILGQGPELLVQFQDESVVDDSQLPKDRFSAERLKGVDSTLKIQPAELGDSAMYLCASSGRVEVETRYFGPGTRLLVL.